This note documents a single T cell receptor beta chain sequence. Its antigen is unknown. Deep-level running was used for the assay. Some clones are missing from TCRdb's copy, which holds only in-frame ones; the method was immunoSEQ multiplex PCR. This sample has around 600,000 clones, with roughly 95% found just once. Naive CD8 cells lacked CD45RO, underwent positive selection for CCR7 and left out terminally differentiated effector memory CD45RA+ cells. These data are taken from a study of shared clonotypes between healthy human individuals. The CDR3 sequence is 14 residues long. V lost 2 bases and J 6 bases, leaving 13 bases between the germline ends. The germline V gene has CDR1 MDHEN and CDR2 SYDVKM. Study-wide findings and caveats: Non-shared clonotypes showed lower generation probabilities than clonotypes common to all four donors. Even with large depth, rarefaction showed that sorted-subset sequencing was incomplete. Of the naive CD4 clonotypes, roughly 5.5% were shared across four donors.

The receptor comes from a woman aged 30 to 39 in good health. This chain uses TRBV28 with TRBJ1-1; the D gene is possibly TRBD1 (6 bases). Sequenced material: naive CD8+ T cells sorted from blood. CDR3 residues: CASSLPGEFAEAFF. CDR3 DNA: TGTGCCAGCAGTTTACCAGGGGAGTTCGCTGAAGCTTTCTTT.